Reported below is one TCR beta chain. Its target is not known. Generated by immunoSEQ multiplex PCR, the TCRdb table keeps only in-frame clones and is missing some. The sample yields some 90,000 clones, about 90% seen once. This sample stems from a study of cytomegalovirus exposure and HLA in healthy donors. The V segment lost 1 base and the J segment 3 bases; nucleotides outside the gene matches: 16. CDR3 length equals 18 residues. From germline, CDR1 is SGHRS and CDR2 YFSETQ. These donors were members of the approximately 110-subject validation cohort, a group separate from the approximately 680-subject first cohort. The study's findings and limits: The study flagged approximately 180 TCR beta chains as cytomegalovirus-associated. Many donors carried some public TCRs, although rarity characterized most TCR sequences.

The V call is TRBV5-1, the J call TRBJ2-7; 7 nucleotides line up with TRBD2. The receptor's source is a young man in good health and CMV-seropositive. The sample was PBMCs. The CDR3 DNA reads TGCGCCAGCAGCTTGAGGTCCCCTAGCGGTTTACAGGTCTACGAGCAGTACTTC. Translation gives CASSLRSPSGLQVYEQYF.